Presented here are 18 T cell receptor beta chains from one specimen sequenced in a study of T cell repertoires in cytomegalovirus infection. TCRdb reprocessed the reads with MiXCR, giving one entry per CDR3 protein. The repertoire holds about 490,000 distinct CDR3 sequences, with less than 30% as singletons. What was sequenced was PBMCs. Receptors were obtained from a human donor in good health (CMV status not recorded). Some clones in this sample may be carry-over from other donors' samples.

This clonotype was seen many times. V gene TRBV7-2 combines with J gene TRBJ2-7; the match to TRBD1 covers 7 bases. The CDR3 spans 14 residues. J was trimmed by 6 bases and V by 2 bases; bases with no gene match: 7. The germline V gene encodes CDR1 SGHTA and CDR2 FQGNSA. CDR3 sequence (DNA): TGTGCCAGCAGCTTAAAAGACAGGGACCGCGAGCAGTACTTC. This sequence encodes CASSLKDRDREQYF. The whole variable domain, remainder taken from reference TRBV7-2 and TRBJ2-7, is GAGVSQSPSNKVTEKGKDVELRCDPISGHTALYWYRQSLGQGLEFLIYFQGNSAPDKSGLPSDRFSAERTGGSVSTLTIQRTQQEDSAVYLCASSLKDRDREQYFGPGTRLTVT.

This sequence joins TRBV20-1 and TRBJ2-5, with D perhaps matching TRBD1 or TRBD2 (5 bases each). The CDR3 length is 13 residues. V was clipped by 6 bases and J by 3 bases, with 14 bases between them. The germline gives CDR1 DFQATT, CDR2 SNEGSKA (reference sequence). The chain's CDR3 is CSAPGPTEETQYF. The CDR3 nucleotides read TGCAGTGCCCCGGGGCCTACTGAAGAGACCCAGTACTTC.

J is TRBJ1-6 and V is TRBV7-9; 9 nucleotides line up with TRBD1. CDR1 SEHNR and CDR2 FQNEAQ come from the germline V gene (reference sequence). This CDR3 has 18 residues. V was clipped by 2 bases and J by 5 bases; unmatched bases: 10. The CDR3 sequence is CASSLRPGQGAHNSPLHF. The CDR3 bases are TGTGCCAGCAGCTTAAGGCCGGGACAGGGAGCCCATAATTCACCCCTCCACTTT.

This clonotype was counted once. The V and J genes are TRBV18 and TRBJ1-2; D is perhaps TRBD1 (5 bases). The CDR3 has 16 amino acids. Trimming shortened V by 2 bases and J by 2 bases, and 15 bases separated the two germline ends. CDR1 is KGHSH, CDR2 LQKENI, per germline. CDR3 in DNA: TGTGCCAGCTCACCATCCGCCATCGGGGGGAACTATGGCTACACCTTC. Protein sequence: CASSPSAIGGNYGYTF.

The chain links TRBV7-2 to TRBJ2-1; tentatively, D is TRBD2 (6 bases). Trimming took off 1 base at V and 4 bases at J, with 8 bases between the two ends. The CDR3 length is 14 residues. Germline-derived CDR1 and CDR2 are SGHTA and FQGNSA. The CDR3 sequence is CASSLEGGYNEQFF. The CDR3 DNA sequence: TGTGCCAGCAGCTTAGAAGGAGGGTACAATGAGCAGTTCTTC.

This chain links TRBV19 with TRBJ2-1; D is unresolved. Germline CDR1 reads LNHDA; CDR2 reads SQIVND (reference sequence). The V gene lost 5 bases and the J gene lost 10 bases, with 18 bases spanning the gap. This CDR3 region has 14 residues. This CDR3 is CASSFDSRAGEQFF. The CDR3 DNA sequence: TGTGCCAGTAGTTTCGATTCGAGAGCTGGCGAGCAGTTCTTC.

This chain joins TRBV5-5 and TRBJ1-2, with D unresolved. This CDR3 region has 15 residues. The V gene lost 2 bases and the J gene lost 3 bases, with 14 bases spanning the gap. Looked up from germline, CDR1 is SGHKS and CDR2 is YYEKEE (reference sequence). CDR3 amino acids: CASSLRTRTYYGYTF. The CDR3 nucleotides read TGTGCCAGCAGCTTACGAACACGGACCTACTATGGCTACACCTTC.

The rearrangement uses TRBV30 and TRBJ1-6, with TRBD1 identical over 7 bases. Trimming cost V 4 bases and J 7 bases; bases outside gene matches: 4. Germline V gene data show CDR1 as GTSNPN and CDR2 as SVGIG (reference sequence). CDR3 length: 13 amino acids. The CDR3 DNA reads TGTGCCTGGACGGGGACAGCCAATTCACCCCTCCACTTT. This translates into CAWTGTANSPLHF.

This clonotype was counted a few times. The chain is built from TRBV12-3 or TRBV12-4 and TRBJ1-1; D remains ambiguous. The CDR3 is made up of 14 amino acids. The germline V and J ends were trimmed by 1 base and 3 bases, with 9 bases remaining between them. DNA of the CDR3: TGTGCCAGCAGTTTAGAGGGCCCGTACACTGAAGCTTTCTTT. It encodes CASSLEGPYTEAFF.

In its sample, this clonotype was seen a few times. This chain joins TRBV28 and TRBJ2-7; D ambiguous. The length of the CDR3 is 12 residues. Trimming shortened V by 5 bases and J by 0 bases, and 5 bases separated the two germline ends. Germline V gene data show CDR1 as MDHEN and CDR2 as SYDVKM. The CDR3 DNA follows: TGTGCCAGCAGTACCTACTCCTACGAGCAGTACTTC. It codes for CASSTYSYEQYF. The full variable domain, completed using reference TRBV28 and TRBJ2-7, is DVKVTQSSRYLVKRTGEKVFLECVQDMDHENMFWYRQDPGLGLRLIYFSYDVKMKEKGDIPEGYSVSREKKERFSLILESASTNQTSMYLCASSTYSYEQYFGPGTRLTVT.

The rearrangement links TRBV7-2 to TRBJ2-5; a weak D match, TRBD2 (6 bases). V was trimmed by 4 bases and J by 4 bases, leaving 19 bases between them. The CDR3 consists of 16 residues. Looked up from germline, CDR1 is SGHTA and CDR2 is FQGNSA. CDR3 nucleotide sequence: TGTGCCAGCAGCTCAGAACCGGGAGCGACGAGAGAGACCCAGTACTTC. It codes for CASSSEPGATRETQYF.

The chain employs TRBV5-5 and TRBJ1-1; tentatively, D is TRBD1 (5 bases). The germline gives CDR1 SGHKS, CDR2 YYEKEE (reference sequence). Trimming stripped 2 bases from V and 0 bases from J, with 17 bases between. The CDR3 runs to 17 residues. CDR3 DNA: TGTGCCAGCAGCTTCATTGCGTCGGGGACGCTGAACACTGAAGCTTTCTTT. Amino acid sequence: CASSFIASGTLNTEAFF.

This clonotype was counted a few times. This chain links TRBV19 with TRBJ1-1; 10 nucleotides agree with TRBD1. The CDR3 runs to 16 residues. Trimming at V came to 5 bases and at J to 1 base, leaving 7 bases not matched to a gene. Germline V gives CDR1 LNHDA, CDR2 SQIVND (reference sequence). In DNA form, the CDR3 reads TGTGCCAGTAGTCTCTCGGACAGGGGGGCGAACACTGAAGCTTTCTTT. This codes for CASSLSDRGANTEAFF.

This clonotype was counted only a few times. This chain connects TRBV7-2 to TRBJ1-1; D may be TRBD1 (5 bases). Germline assignment: CDR1 SGHTA and CDR2 FQGNSA. The CDR3 has 14 amino acids. Trimming left V 5 bases short and J 8 bases short, with 18 bases between. The CDR3 sequence is CASSIRAGGWEAFF. The CDR3 bases are TGTGCCAGCAGCATCAGGGCTGGTGGATGGGAAGCTTTCTTT.

Many counts were recorded for this clonotype. This chain joins TRBV7-2 and TRBJ1-2; 9 bases map to TRBD1. The CDR3 length is 15 residues. From germline, CDR1 is SGHTA and CDR2 FQGNSA. Losses at the gene ends were 1 base for V and 5 bases for J; bases not matched to a gene: 5. The CDR3 sequence: CASSLGTGVQYGYTF. CDR3 bases: TGTGCCAGCAGCTTAGGGACAGGGGTTCAATATGGCTACACCTTC. The whole variable domain, filled in from reference TRBV7-2 and TRBJ1-2, reads GAGVSQSPSNKVTEKGKDVELRCDPISGHTALYWYRQSLGQGLEFLIYFQGNSAPDKSGLPSDRFSAERTGGSVSTLTIQRTQQEDSAVYLCASSLGTGVQYGYTFGSGTRLTVV.

The V gene is TRBV20-1, the J gene TRBJ2-1, with D unclear. Germline CDR1 DFQATT, CDR2 SNEGSKA (reference sequence). V lost 6 bases and J lost 6, with 12 bases in between. The CDR3 extends over 12 amino acids. CDR3 residues: CSAKGGSNEQFF. CDR3 coding DNA: TGCAGTGCAAAAGGTGGTAGCAATGAGCAGTTCTTC.

V usage is TRBV6-2 or TRBV6-3 and J usage is TRBJ2-3; 7 nucleotides match TRBD2. V shed 3 bases, J shed 4 bases, and the junction held 7 bases outside the gene matches. Germline V gene sequence: CDR1 MNHEY, CDR2 SVGEGT. The CDR3 loop spans 15 amino acids. The CDR3 loop reads CASSYGGTSADTQYF. The CDR3 DNA reads as TGTGCCAGCAGTTATGGGGGTACTAGCGCAGATACGCAGTATTTT.

This clonotype has only a few counts. This chain connects TRBV6-5 to TRBJ2-1; weak D call: TRBD1 (5 bases). Looked up from germline, CDR1 is MNHEY and CDR2 is SVGAGI. V lost 0 bases and J 4 bases, leaving 16 bases between the germline ends. There are 17 residues in the CDR3. The CDR3 sequence: CASSYSKGWTQYNEQFF. The CDR3 DNA reads TGTGCCAGCAGTTACTCGAAAGGTTGGACACAATACAATGAGCAGTTCTTC.